Listed here are 16 T cell receptor beta chains from one sample, sequenced in a study of cytotoxic CD8 clonotypes in ibrutinib-treated CLL. The method was immunoSEQ multiplex PCR; TCRdb's version includes in-frame clones alone and lacks a portion of them. The sample records hundreds of thousands of clones, roughly 70% being singletons. Source: PBMCs, taken after 24 months of ibrutinib treatment. The receptor set was obtained from a human donor with chronic lymphocytic leukemia.

This clone was detected a few times. This chain joins TRBV6-5 and TRBJ1-4; D is uncertain. V lost 5 bases, J lost 8 bases, and 15 bases lay in between. Germline lookup yields CDR1 MNHEY and CDR2 SVGAGI. The CDR3 is made up of 14 amino acids. CDR3 in DNA: TGTGCCAGCAGTGAGGTCCTCTCGAAGGAAAAACTGTTTTTT. Translating gives CASSEVLSKEKLFF.

This clone was detected a few times. This rearrangement joins TRBV7-9 to TRBJ1-5; D is perhaps TRBD1 (5 bases). CDR1 is SEHNR, CDR2 FQNEAQ, per germline (reference sequence). Deletions cut 5 bases from V and 5 bases from J, with 13 bases between. This CDR3 contains 14 residues. The CDR3 sequence is CASSKTQQDQPQHF. CDR3 sequence (DNA): TGTGCCAGCAGCAAGACGCAACAGGATCAGCCCCAGCATTTT. The variable domain in full, completed from reference TRBV7-9 and TRBJ1-5, reads DTGVSQNPRHKITKRGQNVTFRCDPISEHNRLYWYRQTLGQGPEFLTYFQNEAQLEKSRLLSDRFSAERPKGSFSTLEIQRTEQGDSAMYLCASSKTQQDQPQHFGDGTRLSIL.

With respect to this clone: A single base separates this from a much larger clone, so it may be a read error. This CDR3 is also generated by other DNA sequences in the sample. V gene TRBV27 combines with J gene TRBJ2-5, with D unresolved. Trimming cost V 2 bases and J 5 bases, with 3 bases left between them. Germline-derived CDR1 and CDR2 are MNHEY and SMNVEV (reference sequence). The CDR3 is 11 amino acids. The CDR3 region has the DNA TGTGCCAGCAGTTTAGGGGAGACCCAGTACTTC. Protein product: CASSLGETQYF.

The rearrangement joins TRBV13 to TRBJ2-5, with D uncertain. This CDR3 region has 15 residues. V gave up 3 bases and J gave up 4 bases, with 15 bases separating them. CDR1 is PRHDT, CDR2 FYEKMQ, per germline (reference sequence). CDR3 DNA: TGTGCCAGCAGCTTGGAAGTTGGGGTACGAGAGACCCAGTACTTC. Residues: CASSLEVGVRETQYF. The full variable domain, rest sourced from reference TRBV13 and TRBJ2-5, is AAGVIQSPRHLIKEKRETATLKCYPIPRHDTVYWYQQGPGQDPQFLISFYEKMQSDKGSIPDRFSAQQFSDYHSELNMSSLELGDSALYFCASSLEVGVRETQYFGPGTRLLVL.

The chain employs TRBV28 and TRBJ2-1; D unresolved. The CDR3 is 12 amino acids. V lost 3 bases to trimming and J lost 10 bases, with 10 bases between them. From germline, CDR1 is MDHEN and CDR2 SYDVKM. The CDR3 sequence: CASSFLLYEQFF. For the CDR3, the DNA is TGTGCCAGCAGTTTTTTGCTTTACGAGCAGTTCTTC.

The genes are TRBV7-8 and TRBJ1-5; 7 bases map to TRBD1. Germline lookup yields CDR1 SGHVS and CDR2 FQNEAQ. This CDR3 contains 16 residues. The J segment lost 6 bases and the V segment lost 3 bases, leaving 11 bases of the junction unmatched. The CDR3 DNA reads as TGTGCCAGCAGCTTTACCGGACAGGCCCCCTTTCAGCCCCAGCATTTT. The encoded protein is CASSFTGQAPFQPQHF.

The table lists this clone with a few counts. The rearrangement uses TRBV9 and TRBJ1-2, with no clear D. From germline, CDR1 is SGDLS and CDR2 YYNGEE. V gave up 2 bases and J gave up 8 bases, with 16 bases separating them. CDR3 length: 14 amino acids. CDR3 loop: CASSVPADGLGYTF. DNA of the CDR3: TGTGCCAGCAGCGTCCCTGCGGACGGCTTGGGCTACACCTTC.

This clone occurred once. This chain uses TRBV9 with TRBJ2-1; TRBD1 aligns across 7 bases. The V gene's germline CDR1 is SGDLS and CDR2 YYNGEE. Trimming cost V 4 bases and J 6 bases; bases outside gene matches: 16. The CDR3 sequence is 17 residues long. CDR3 region: CASSRDRVPIVGNEQFF. CDR3 sequence (DNA): TGTGCCAGCAGCCGCGACAGGGTCCCGATCGTAGGCAATGAGCAGTTCTTC.

This chain's CDR3 is CASSLSLGEPQHF. Here the CDR3 DNA reads TGTGCCAGCAGCTTATCCCTGGGGGAGCCCCAGCATTTT. The J gene is TRBJ1-5, the V gene TRBV7-2; D is possibly TRBD1 (5 bases). The germline V and J ends were trimmed by 2 bases and 8 bases, with 10 bases remaining between them. The germline V gene encodes CDR1 SGHTA and CDR2 FQGNSA. The CDR3 extends over 13 amino acids. The entire variable domain, with the rest obtained from reference TRBV7-2 and TRBJ1-5, is as follows: GAGVSQSPSNKVTEKGKDVELRCDPISGHTALYWYRQSLGQGLEFLIYFQGNSAPDKSGLPSDRFSAERTGGSVSTLTIQRTQQEDSAVYLCASSLSLGEPQHFGDGTRLSIL.

This clone was counted between two and nine times. The chain joins TRBV28 to TRBJ2-5; D unclear. This CDR3 is built from 12 residues. Germline CDR1 is MDHEN and CDR2 is SYDVKM. Trimming removed 4 bases at V and 1 base at J, with 4 bases between. CDR3 nucleotide sequence: TGTGCCAGCAGTTCTGCCCAAGAGACCCAGTACTTC. It is translated as CASSSAQETQYF.

The chain combines TRBV23-1 with TRBJ2-7; 8 nucleotides match TRBD1. TRBV23-1 is sorted into the ORF group, with uncertain function. The ends lost 2 bases at V and 6 bases at J; junction bases unmatched: 3. The CDR3 consists of 13 residues. CDR3 residues: CASSQPGGAEQYF. The CDR3 bases are TGCGCCAGCAGTCAACCAGGGGGCGCCGAGCAGTACTTC.

This clone was counted a few times. This chain uses TRBV10-3 with TRBJ1-2; the D is unclear. V was clipped by 2 bases and J by 7 bases, with 5 bases between them. Germline CDR1 is ENHRY and CDR2 is SYGVKD. This CDR3 has 11 residues. The CDR3 protein is CAISEGLGYTF. The CDR3 region has the DNA TGTGCCATCAGTGAGGGTCTTGGCTACACCTTC.

The V and J genes are TRBV25-1 and TRBJ2-5; D ambiguous. Per the germline V gene, CDR1 is MGHDK and CDR2 is SYGVNS. Trimming took 8 bases from V and 5 from J, leaving 6 bases between them. The length of the CDR3 is 10 residues. CDR3 coding DNA: TGTGCCAGCCTCGGGGAGACCCAGTACTTC. This gives the protein CASLGETQYF.

The chain is built from TRBV20-1 and TRBJ2-5, with D perhaps being TRBD1 or TRBD2 (5 bases each). Germline CDR1 DFQATT, CDR2 SNEGSKA (reference sequence). This CDR3 has 11 residues. Written as DNA, the CDR3 is TGCAGCGGGGACCTGCGAGAGACCCAGTACTTC. This sequence encodes CSGDLRETQYF.

The chain uses TRBV7-2 and TRBJ1-5, with unresolved D. CDR1 SGHTA and CDR2 FQGNSA come from the germline V gene. This CDR3 is 15 amino acids long. Between the trimmed V and J ends, which lost 3 bases and 6 bases, there was a span of 15 bases. The CDR3 sequence: CASSFLGQWSQPQHF. The DNA for the CDR3 is TGTGCCAGCAGCTTTCTAGGTCAATGGAGTCAGCCCCAGCATTTT.

The chain uses TRBV7-6 and TRBJ2-3; D unclear. CDR1 is SGHVS, CDR2 FNYEAQ, per germline. The V end lost 4 bases, the J end lost 0 bases, and 11 bases lay between the germline ends. The CDR3 covers 15 residues. DNA for the CDR3: TGTGCCAGCAGCTCGCTAGTGGAGAGCACAGATACGCAGTATTTT. It translates to CASSSLVESTDTQYF.